A selection of T cell receptor beta chains follows, all from one sample in a study of blood T cell repertoires in COVID-19. Repertoires were generated with immunoSEQ multiplex PCR, while TCRdb's copy carries only in-frame clones and drops some. This sample has approximately 240,000 clones; around 82% occur once, and the top ten carry more than 2.5%. Source material: peripheral blood. The source is a woman aged 25 to 39 who had recovered from COVID-19. CDR3s include the opening cysteine and the closing phenylalanine or tryptophan. Fields, in order: V gene, J gene, CDR3 protein.

>TRBV15|TRBJ2-2
CATSRGGKSTGELFF
>TRBV11-3|TRBJ2-7
CASTRVKSWTGVGPSYEQYF
>TRBV10-2|TRBJ1-5
CASSRWDRAPNQPQHF
>TRBV28|TRBJ1-6
CASTRTGGGSPLHF
>TRBV5-4|TRBJ2-7
CASSLTSASYEQYF
>TRBV11-2|TRBJ1-1
CASSYRGANTEAFF
>TRBV6-5|TRBJ2-3
CASTRDGTDTQYF
>TRBV6-5|TRBJ2-2
CASSSLAGLGGELFF
>TRBV30|TRBJ1-6
CALRTGGLNSNSPLHF
>TRBV6-1|TRBJ1-1
CASSEALGGRKDTEAFF
>TRBV5-1|TRBJ2-1
CASSLAGGRVQFF
>TRBV6-5|TRBJ2-7
CASSPPGLDEQYF
>TRBV6-5|TRBJ2-5
CASRGLGLKTQYF
>TRBV4-1|TRBJ1-6
CASSQEIRARGLVGGESPLHF
>TRBV24-1|TRBJ2-1
CATTDPTSGDNEQFF
>TRBV2|TRBJ2-7
CASNEQGYEQYF
>TRBV9|TRBJ2-1
CASSVGIAGGPRNEQFF
>TRBV5-1|TRBJ2-1
CASRTGTRITHEQFF
>TRBV5-4|TRBJ2-7
CASSLEPGLKGQYF
>TRBV10-1|TRBJ2-7
CASSGTRRPGYEQYF
>TRBV2|TRBJ1-5
CASSGEGGWDQPQHF
>TRBV11-2|TRBJ2-7
CASSLVEGGNEQYF
>TRBV11-2|TRBJ2-7
CASSLGVRSYEQYF
>TRBV10-3|TRBJ2-3
CASSSGGGTDTQYF
>TRBV9|TRBJ2-7
CASSLQGQRENEQYF
>TRBV19|TRBJ1-5
CASSMVGRVGNQPQHF
>TRBV15|TRBJ2-5
CATSRDERWETQYF
>TRBV5-5|TRBJ2-7
CASSLQGLAYEQYF